What follows are 23 T cell receptor beta chains derived from one specimen sequenced in a study of control samples from healthy donors and cancer patients. Some clones are missing from TCRdb's copy, which holds only in-frame ones; the method was immunoSEQ multiplex PCR. This sample has some 20,000 clones, with 88% found just once. Sequences were obtained from PBMCs. Receptors were obtained from a woman aged 55-75 years with head and neck cancer.

The rearrangement joins TRBV9 to TRBJ2-7, with D perhaps TRBD1 or TRBD2 (7 bases each). Trimming removed 3 bases at V and 3 bases at J, with 16 bases between. Germline-derived CDR1 and CDR2 are SGDLS and YYNGEE. This CDR3 contains 15 residues. The CDR3, as DNA: TGTGCCAGCAGCGGGGGAGGGGGCTCAGGCTACGAGCAGTACTTC. Translating gives CASSGGGGSGYEQYF. The whole variable domain, remainder taken from reference TRBV9 and TRBJ2-7, is DSGVTQTPKHLITATGQRVTLRCSPRSGDLSVYWYQQSLDQGLQFLIQYYNGEERAKGNILERFSAQQFPDLHSELNLSSLELGDSALYFCASSGGGGSGYEQYFGPGTRLTVT.

The chain carries TRBV7-2 and TRBJ2-7; 9 bases are shared with TRBD1. The germline gives CDR1 SGHTA, CDR2 FQGNSA. Losses at the gene ends were 5 bases for V and 9 bases for J; bases not matched to a gene: 11. This CDR3 is 14 amino acids long. This CDR3 reads CASSLGTGTGGQYF. CDR3 nucleotide sequence: TGTGCCAGCAGCCTCGGGACAGGGACTGGGGGGCAGTACTTC.

This clone appeared a few times. V usage is TRBV28 and J usage is TRBJ1-2; D is perhaps TRBD1 (6 bases). V lost 6 bases and J lost 4, with 9 bases in between. CDR1 is MDHEN, CDR2 SYDVKM, per germline. The CDR3 has 12 residues. The CDR3 DNA reads TGTGCCAGCAGACCGGACAGCTATGGCTACACCTTC. Translated: CASRPDSYGYTF.

The chain combines TRBV10-1 with TRBJ2-3; D assignment may be TRBD1 or TRBD2 (5 bases each). The V gene lost 8 bases and the J gene lost 2 bases, with 11 bases spanning the gap. CDR3 length: 13 amino acids. The V gene's germline CDR1 is WNHNN and CDR2 SYGVQD (reference sequence). CDR3 protein: CASGDPTTDTQYF. The CDR3 nucleotides are TGCGCCAGCGGGGACCCAACCACAGATACGCAGTATTTT.

The chain couples TRBV28 to TRBJ1-1; D is uncertain. The germline CDR1 and CDR2 sequences are MDHEN and SYDVKM. CDR3 length equals 13 residues. The V end lost 6 bases, the J end lost 3 bases, and 11 bases lay between the germline ends. The CDR3 coding sequence is TGTGCCAGCAGCCTCGAGTGGGACACTGAAGCTTTCTTT. It translates to CASSLEWDTEAFF.

The chain carries TRBV13 and TRBJ2-1, with 9 bases that match TRBD1. Germline assignment: CDR1 PRHDT and CDR2 FYEKMQ (reference sequence). The CDR3 runs to 19 residues. Losses at the gene ends were 4 bases for V and 2 bases for J; bases not matched to a gene: 15. This CDR3 reads CASSSRTGETGVPYNEQFF. CDR3 DNA sequence: TGTGCCAGCAGCTCCCGGACAGGGGAAACGGGAGTACCCTACAATGAGCAGTTCTTC.

The V call is TRBV28, the J call TRBJ1-4; D call uncertain. V was trimmed by 6 bases and J by 15 bases, leaving 26 bases between them. This CDR3 comprises 15 residues. Germline V gene data show CDR1 as MDHEN and CDR2 as SYDVKM. CDR3 nucleotides: TGTGCCAGCAGCCCCTTCCAGGCATCCAGGCGTGGGGTGTTTTTT. Translating it yields CASSPFQASRRGVFF.

V gene TRBV2 combines with J gene TRBJ2-7; 8 bases fit TRBD1. The CDR3 covers 14 residues. V dropped 7 bases and J dropped 2; count of bases not matched to a gene: 7. CDR1 is SNHLY and CDR2 is FYNNEI in the germline V gene. CDR3 protein: CASTDRVHAYEQYF. In DNA, the CDR3 is TGTGCCAGCACGGACAGGGTTCATGCCTACGAGCAGTACTTC.

This clone occurred once. This chain connects TRBV3-1 (or the pseudogene TRBV3-2) to TRBJ1-2; D unresolved. The germline V and J ends were trimmed by 3 bases and 1 base, with 3 bases remaining between them. CDR1 and CDR2 (germline): LGHDT, YNNKEL (reference sequence). CDR3 size: 12 residues. In DNA form, the CDR3 reads TGTGCCAGCAGCCAGTTTAACTATGGCTACACCTTC. It encodes CASSQFNYGYTF.

V usage is TRBV27 and J usage is TRBJ1-2; unclear D gene. V lost 5 bases and J 5 bases, leaving 12 bases between the germline ends. Germline CDR1 reads MNHEY; CDR2 reads SMNVEV (reference sequence). The CDR3 loop spans 13 amino acids. The CDR3, as DNA: TGTGCCAGCAGTCACCGGACTGATTATGGCTACACCTTC. It encodes CASSHRTDYGYTF.

V gene TRBV7-6 combines with J gene TRBJ1-1; unclear D gene. The CDR3 sequence is 14 residues long. The germline CDR1 and CDR2 sequences are SGHVS and FNYEAQ. Trimming left V 3 bases short and J 1 base short, with 9 bases between. The CDR3 bases are TGTGCCAGCAGCTTGCGGGAGACGAACACTGAAGCTTTCTTT. This translates into CASSLRETNTEAFF.

This chain uses TRBV24-1 with TRBJ1-2; tentatively, D is TRBD1 (6 bases). V lost 1 base and J lost 8, with 10 bases in between. Germline CDR1 reads KGHDR; CDR2 reads SFDVKD. The CDR3 sequence is 13 residues long. The CDR3 sequence is CATSDLQGFGYTF. CDR3 in DNA: TGTGCCACCAGTGATTTACAGGGATTCGGCTACACCTTC.

The V and J genes are TRBV2 and TRBJ2-7; possibly TRBD1 or TRBD2 for D (5 bases each). Trimming stripped 7 bases from V and 6 bases from J, with 22 bases between. The germline V gene has CDR1 SNHLY and CDR2 FYNNEI. This CDR3 is 15 amino acids long. This chain's CDR3 is CASKPQGLPGGEQYF. DNA of the CDR3: TGTGCCAGCAAGCCTCAGGGCCTACCCGGAGGCGAGCAGTACTTC.

This rearrangement joins TRBV27 to TRBJ1-6, with D unresolved. V lost 1 base, J lost 7 bases, and 5 bases lay in between. The CDR3 has 13 residues. Germline lookup yields CDR1 MNHEY and CDR2 SMNVEV (reference sequence). As DNA, the CDR3 is TGTGCCAGCAGTTTATTACAAAATTCACCCCTCCACTTT. It codes for CASSLLQNSPLHF.

This clone was seen a few times. The chain uses TRBV5-1 and TRBJ1-1; D might be TRBD1 (6 bases). Germline V gene lookup returns CDR1 SGHRS and CDR2 YFSETQ. The CDR3 is made up of 15 amino acids. Trimming removed 4 bases at V and 1 base at J, with 14 bases between. CDR3 bases: TGCGCCAGCAGCCCCGGCGGGGGGGCGAACACTGAAGCTTTCTTT. Translation: CASSPGGGANTEAFF. The full variable domain, rest sourced from reference TRBV5-1 and TRBJ1-1, is KAGVTQTPRYLIKTRGQQVTLSCSPISGHRSVSWYQQTPGQGLQFLFEYFSETQRNKGNFPGRFSGRQFSNSRSEMNVSTLELGDSALYLCASSPGGGANTEAFFGQGTRLTVV.

This clone has a handful of counts. This rearrangement joins TRBV11-2 to TRBJ2-1; unclear D gene. CDR3 length: 11 amino acids. From germline, CDR1 is SGHAT and CDR2 FQNNGV. V was shortened by 5 bases and J by 8 bases, with 7 bases between the two germline ends. Written as DNA, the CDR3 is TGTGCCAGCAGCCCCGATTATGAGCAGTTCTTC. Its protein product is CASSPDYEQFF. Using reference TRBV11-2 and TRBJ2-1 for the parts outside the CDR3, the full variable domain is EAGVAQSPRYKIIEKRQSVAFWCNPISGHATLYWYQQILGQGPKLLIQFQNNGVVDDSQLPKDRFSAERLKGVDSTLKIQPAKLEDSAVYLCASSPDYEQFFGPGTRLTVL.

This clone appeared a single time. The chain carries TRBV2 and TRBJ1-2, with D unclear. V was pared by 6 bases and J by 8 bases, with 1 base between. Germline CDR1 and CDR2: SNHLY and FYNNEI. The CDR3 covers 8 residues. CDR3 loop: CASRGYTF. For the CDR3, the DNA is TGTGCCAGCAGGGGCTACACCTTC.

This clone was seen just once. The genes are TRBV18 and TRBJ1-2; 7 bases agree with TRBD1. Trimming cost V 3 bases and J 7 bases; bases outside gene matches: 5. Per germline, CDR1 KGHSH and CDR2 LQKENI. The CDR3 covers 13 residues. CDR3 DNA: TGTGCCAGCTCACCGGGGCGGACAGGTGGCTACACCTTC. This encodes CASSPGRTGGYTF. The full variable domain, completed using reference TRBV18 and TRBJ1-2, is NAGVMQNPRHLVRRRGQEARLRCSPMKGHSHVYWYRQLPEEGLKFMVYLQKENIIDESGMPKERFSAEFPKEGPSILRIQQVVRGDSAAYFCASSPGRTGGYTFGSGTRLTVV.

This clone occurred once. The V call is TRBV2, the J call TRBJ1-5; D is possibly TRBD1 (6 bases). This CDR3 has 13 amino acids. The germline CDR1 and CDR2 sequences are SNHLY and FYNNEI. V was cut by 8 bases and J by 5 bases, with 13 bases left in between. CDR3: CASSKGGDQPQHF. The CDR3 DNA is TGTGCCAGCTCCAAGGGGGGGGATCAGCCCCAGCATTTT.

This chain connects TRBV2 to TRBJ1-2; TRBD1 matches at 7 bases. CDR3 size: 15 residues. Germline loops: CDR1 SNHLY, CDR2 FYNNEI. V shed 0 bases, J shed 2 bases, and the junction held 3 bases outside the gene matches. The CDR3 sequence is CASSEATGRNYGYTF. Here the CDR3 DNA reads TGTGCCAGCAGTGAAGCGACAGGGAGGAACTATGGCTACACCTTC.

The table lists this clone with a few counts. The V and J genes are TRBV10-3 and TRBJ2-1; D might be TRBD2 (6 bases). The CDR3 extends over 16 amino acids. V was trimmed by 0 bases and J by 0 bases, leaving 9 bases between them. The V gene's germline CDR1 is ENHRY and CDR2 SYGVKD. In nucleotides, the CDR3 is TGTGCCATCAGTGAGTCTCTAGCGAGCTCCTACAATGAGCAGTTCTTC. Its translation: CAISESLASSYNEQFF.

The chain joins TRBV7-3 to TRBJ1-1; D is undetermined. The CDR3 totals 13 residues. Trimming shortened V by 5 bases and J by 0 bases, and 7 bases separated the two germline ends. Germline V gene data show CDR1 as SGHTA and CDR2 as FQGTGA. The CDR3 here is CASSPSMNTEAFF. The CDR3 DNA reads as TGTGCCAGCAGCCCATCAATGAACACTGAAGCTTTCTTT. Using reference TRBV7-3 and TRBJ1-1 for the parts outside the CDR3, the full variable domain is GAGVSQTPSNKVTEKGKYVELRCDPISGHTALYWYRQSLGQGPEFLIYFQGTGAADDSGLPNDRFFAVRPEGSVSTLKIQRTERGDSAVYLCASSPSMNTEAFFGQGTRLTVV.

J is TRBJ2-1 and V is TRBV7-8, with D hard to call. V lost 5 bases to trimming and J lost 10 bases, with 21 bases between them. The CDR3 is 15 residues long. Germline V gene sequence: CDR1 SGHVS, CDR2 FQNEAQ. CDR3: CASSVRPDITLEQFF. The CDR3 bases are TGTGCCAGCAGCGTCAGACCAGACATCACTTTGGAGCAGTTCTTC. Variable domain in full (rest from reference TRBV7-8 and TRBJ2-1): GAGVSQSPRYKVAKRGQDVALRCDPISGHVSLFWYQQALGQGPEFLTYFQNEAQLDKSGLPSDRFFAERPEGSVSTLKIQRTQQEDSAVYLCASSVRPDITLEQFFGPGTRLTVL.